This TCR beta chain comes out of a study of metastatic and nonmetastatic thyroid tumors. Every patient underwent thyroid surgery untreated. There are 14 residues in the CDR3. V gave up 6 bases and J gave up 6 bases, with 14 bases separating them. TCRdb re-called clones from the PCR reads using MiXCR. The sample carries about 42,000 clones, over 10% recorded once. This chain connects TRBV12-3 or TRBV12-4 to TRBJ2-2; D gene uncertain. This TCR came from a male donor with papillary thyroid cancer or a benign thyroid nodule (not recorded which). Some clones in this sample may be carry-over from other donors' samples. Specimen: blood. CDR3 DNA: TGTGCCAGCAGCCTCGCGGTATTACCCGGGGAGCTGTTTTTT. Its protein product is CASSLAVLPGELFF.